The TCR beta chain described here comes from a study of T cell responses to AZD1222 COVID-19 vaccine. Sequencing used immunoSEQ multiplex PCR; TCRdb keeps in-frame clones, though not all of them. Of roughly 150,000 clones in the sample, roughly 89% were seen once. As for this clone: Antigen: not known.

General study points: Baseline antibody screening turned up just a handful of seropositive AZD1222 recipients.

This CDR3 comprises 14 residues. Germline V gene sequence: CDR1 LNHDA, CDR2 SQIVND (reference sequence). V shed 1 base and J shed 7 bases, with 14 bases lying between them. Pooling of second doses given at about 4 or about 12 weeks was done. This specimen consisted of peripheral blood, obtained 28 days after the second AZD1222 dose. V is TRBV19 and J is TRBJ2-7; D gene ambiguous. The source is an adult who received the AZD1222 COVID-19 vaccine. CDR3 protein: CASSIGYTVQEQYF. CDR3 sequence (DNA): TGTGCCAGTAGTATAGGTTATACCGTCCAAGAGCAGTACTTC.